What follows are 23 T cell receptor beta chains derived from one specimen sequenced in a study of control samples from healthy donors and cancer patients. Sequenced by immunoSEQ multiplex PCR; TCRdb stores in-frame clones only, minus some. The sample records around 90,000 clones, more than 75% being singletons. The sequenced sample consisted of blood. These receptors originate from a woman aged 40 to 50 in good health.

The rearrangement links TRBV29-1 to TRBJ2-2; D not certain. V lost 2 bases to trimming and J lost 1 base, with 8 bases between them. This CDR3 is 14 amino acids long. The germline gives CDR1 SQVTM, CDR2 ANQGSEA. CDR3 protein: CSVELARNTGELFF. CDR3 coding DNA: TGCAGCGTTGAATTAGCCAGGAACACCGGGGAGCTGTTTTTT.

This chain joins TRBV3-1 (or the pseudogene TRBV3-2) and TRBJ1-3, with a possible D match to TRBD1 (5 bases). The germline V and J ends were trimmed by 1 base and 0 bases, with 13 bases remaining between them. Germline V gives CDR1 LGHDT, CDR2 YNNKEL (reference sequence). The CDR3 covers 17 residues. The CDR3 here is CASSQVSGSISGNTIYF. CDR3 DNA: TGTGCCAGCAGCCAAGTTTCAGGGTCCATCTCTGGAAACACCATATATTTT.

This chain uses TRBV7-2 with TRBJ1-3; 10 bases line up with TRBD1. The CDR3 length is 17 residues. J lost 3 bases, V lost 5 bases, and 10 bases had no gene match. Germline lookup yields CDR1 SGHTA and CDR2 FQGNSA. The CDR3 DNA sequence: TGTGCCAGCAGCCCTGGGACAGGGGTAATCTTTGGAAACACCATATATTTT. Encoded protein: CASSPGTGVIFGNTIYF.

The rearrangement links TRBV13 to TRBJ2-2; perhaps TRBD1 as D (8 bases). The CDR3 length is 15 residues. Germline V CDR1 and CDR2: PRHDT, FYEKMQ (reference sequence). V dropped 8 bases and J dropped 3 bases, with 16 bases sitting between them. CDR3 sequence reads: CASRRTGRDTGELFF. The CDR3 DNA reads TGTGCCAGCCGACGGACAGGGAGGGACACCGGGGAGCTGTTTTTT.

This clone was seen a handful of times. This chain joins TRBV7-8 and TRBJ1-5; possibly TRBD1 for D (6 bases). There are 16 residues in the CDR3. Looked up from germline, CDR1 is SGHVS and CDR2 is FQNEAQ. V gave up 2 bases and J gave up 0 bases, with 11 bases separating them. The CDR3 region is CASSLSRGLSNQPQHF. CDR3 sequence (DNA): TGTGCCAGCAGCTTATCCAGGGGACTTAGCAATCAGCCCCAGCATTTT. The entire variable domain, with the rest obtained from reference TRBV7-8 and TRBJ1-5, is as follows: GAGVSQSPRYKVAKRGQDVALRCDPISGHVSLFWYQQALGQGPEFLTYFQNEAQLDKSGLPSDRFFAERPEGSVSTLKIQRTQQEDSAVYLCASSLSRGLSNQPQHFGDGTRLSIL.

CDR3 in DNA: TGTGCCAGCAGCTTCCCGACTAGCGGGGGGGCCGGAGATACGCAGTATTTT. It is translated as CASSFPTSGGAGDTQYF. The chain recombines TRBV5-4 with TRBJ2-3, with 14 bases that match TRBD2. V was clipped by 2 bases and J by 5 bases; unmatched bases: 7. This CDR3 contains 17 residues. CDR1 SGHNT and CDR2 YYREEE come from the germline V gene (reference sequence).

This clone appeared many times. In nucleotides, the CDR3 is TGCAGTGCTAGCCGGCAGGGAATAACCTTC. Encoded protein: CSASRQGITF. The chain uses TRBV20-1 and TRBJ1-2; perhaps TRBD1 as D (5 bases). CDR1 is DFQATT and CDR2 is SNEGSKA in the germline V gene (reference sequence). V was trimmed by 3 bases and J by 14 bases, leaving 13 bases between them. The length of the CDR3 is 10 residues.

The chain links TRBV6-5 to TRBJ1-6; 7 bases agree with TRBD1. CDR1 MNHEY and CDR2 SVGAGI come from the germline V gene. This CDR3 contains 15 residues. The junction had 7 bases not matched to a gene; V was cut back by 2 bases and J by 9 bases. CDR3: CASSYRQGGSSPLHF. CDR3 DNA: TGTGCCAGCAGTTACAGACAGGGTGGCAGTTCACCCCTCCACTTT.

This chain uses TRBV19 with TRBJ2-1; possibly TRBD1 for D (6 bases). The germline V and J ends were trimmed by 7 bases and 8 bases, with 15 bases remaining between them. Germline assignment: CDR1 LNHDA and CDR2 SQIVND (reference sequence). The CDR3 extends over 13 amino acids. CDR3 bases: TGTGCCAGTAAACCTACAGGGTTTCATGAGCAGTTCTTC. Residues: CASKPTGFHEQFF.

This chain connects TRBV6-5 to TRBJ1-2, with a tentative D call TRBD1 (6 bases). The CDR3 length is 14 residues. V shed 0 bases and J shed 7 bases, with 12 bases lying between them. Per the germline V gene, CDR1 is MNHEY and CDR2 is SVGAGI. The CDR3 protein is CASSYSSGRGGYTF. The CDR3 region has the DNA TGTGCCAGCAGTTACTCGTCGGGCAGGGGTGGCTACACCTTC.

This chain joins TRBV6-5 and TRBJ1-2, with a tentative D call TRBD1 (6 bases). Germline CDR1 and CDR2: MNHEY and SVGAGI. Trimming removed 6 bases at V and 2 bases at J, with 16 bases between. This CDR3 comprises 15 residues. CDR3 residues: CASRNEGGGNYGYTF. The CDR3 region has the DNA TGTGCCAGCAGAAACGAGGGGGGGGGAAACTATGGCTACACCTTC.

The chain employs TRBV7-9 and TRBJ1-2; weak D call: TRBD1 (5 bases). Looked up from germline, CDR1 is SEHNR and CDR2 is FQNEAQ (reference sequence). Deletions cut 3 bases from V and 5 bases from J, with 19 bases between. The CDR3 length is 16 residues. The CDR3 nucleotides are TGTGCCAGCAGCTTTCACCAGGCCGAAAGGGGATATGGCTACACCTTC. This sequence encodes CASSFHQAERGYGYTF.

The chain has TRBV7-9 and TRBJ1-4, with no clear D. Per germline, CDR1 SEHNR and CDR2 FQNEAQ (reference sequence). The CDR3 is 13 residues long. The germline V and J ends were trimmed by 1 base and 4 bases, with 4 bases remaining between them. The CDR3 loop reads CASSLGVNEKLFF. CDR3 coding DNA: TGTGCCAGCAGCTTAGGGGTTAATGAAAAACTGTTTTTT.

The genes are TRBV12-3 or TRBV12-4 and TRBJ1-2; 7 nucleotides line up with TRBD1. The ends lost 9 bases at V and 6 bases at J; junction bases unmatched: 10. The CDR3 totals 13 residues. The CDR3 protein is CASTKRGRDGYTF. In DNA form, the CDR3 reads TGTGCCAGTACTAAAAGGGGGCGAGATGGCTACACCTTC.

This chain links TRBV2 with TRBJ1-1; unclear D gene. V lost 6 bases to trimming and J lost 2 bases, with 13 bases between them. Germline CDR1 reads SNHLY; CDR2 reads FYNNEI. The CDR3 runs to 14 residues. The CDR3 DNA follows: TGTGCCAGCAGGGTACCGGGCCGTAACACTGAAGCTTTCTTT. Translating it yields CASRVPGRNTEAFF. Variable domain in full (rest from reference TRBV2 and TRBJ1-1): EPEVTQTPSHQVTQMGQEVILRCVPISNHLYFYWYRQILGQKVEFLVSFYNNEISEKSEIFDDQFSVERPDGSNFTLKIRSTKLEDSAMYFCASRVPGRNTEAFFGQGTRLTVV.

V usage is TRBV9 and J usage is TRBJ1-3; D is unresolved. Per germline, CDR1 SGDLS and CDR2 YYNGEE. Trimming removed 4 bases from V and 2 bases from J, with 13 bases in between. The CDR3 is 15 residues long. CDR3 DNA sequence: TGTGCCAGCAGCCCCCTGCCGGGTCCTGGAAACACCATATATTTT. This codes for CASSPLPGPGNTIYF.

The gene calls are TRBV7-2 and TRBJ1-4; no clear D. The CDR3 runs to 15 residues. V lost 8 bases to trimming and J lost 6 bases, with 19 bases between them. From germline, CDR1 is SGHTA and CDR2 FQGNSA. The CDR3 sequence: CASALVVAPDEKLFF. CDR3 nucleotides: TGTGCCAGCGCCCTAGTGGTAGCGCCGGATGAAAAACTGTTTTTT. The variable domain in full, completed from reference TRBV7-2 and TRBJ1-4, reads GAGVSQSPSNKVTEKGKDVELRCDPISGHTALYWYRQSLGQGLEFLIYFQGNSAPDKSGLPSDRFSAERTGGSVSTLTIQRTQQEDSAVYLCASALVVAPDEKLFFGSGTQLSVL.

Remarks on this clone: The junction departs from germline at one end; a sequencing error may be responsible. V gene TRBV6-2 or TRBV6-3 combines with J gene TRBJ2-7; 11 positions match TRBD2. The CDR3 extends over 14 amino acids. CDR1 is MNHEY and CDR2 is SVGEGT in the germline V gene. CDR3 amino acids: CAGSRSGGGYEQYF. CDR3 in DNA: TGTGCCGGCAGTCGTAGCGGGGGGGGCTACGAGCAGTACTTC.

V and J are TRBV19 and TRBJ1-2; D call uncertain. V gave up 1 base and J gave up 10 bases, with 10 bases separating them. The CDR3 spans 12 residues. Germline V gene lookup returns CDR1 LNHDA and CDR2 SQIVND (reference sequence). The CDR3: CASSIVEGDYTF. The CDR3 DNA reads as TGTGCCAGTAGTATAGTCGAGGGCGACTACACCTTC.

The chain employs TRBV5-1 and TRBJ2-4, with 14 positions matching TRBD2. The germline gives CDR1 SGHRS, CDR2 YFSETQ. The CDR3 spans 20 residues. V shed 2 bases and J 0 bases; nucleotides not matched to a gene: 10. The CDR3: CASSFGLAGGGVIAKNIQYF. The CDR3 DNA sequence: TGCGCCAGCAGCTTTGGACTAGCGGGGGGAGGTGTTATAGCCAAAAACATTCAGTACTTC.

CDR3 sequence: CAIVGYGYTF. CDR3 in DNA: TGTGCCATCGTCGGCTATGGCTACACCTTC. The V gene is TRBV7-2, the J gene TRBJ1-2, with D uncertain. This CDR3 has 10 residues. CDR1 SGHTA and CDR2 FQGNSA come from the germline V gene. V was shortened by 10 bases and J by 4 bases, with 7 bases between the two germline ends.

This chain links TRBV12-3 or TRBV12-4 with TRBJ1-1; unclear D gene. The V end was cut by 2 bases, the J end by 10 bases, with 8 bases between. This CDR3 region has 11 residues. CDR3 sequence (DNA): TGTGCCAGCAGTTTAACAGTTGGAGCTTTCTTT. Its protein is CASSLTVGAFF.

The J gene is TRBJ1-5, the V gene TRBV19; D unresolved. The germline CDR1 and CDR2 sequences are LNHDA and SQIVND (reference sequence). This CDR3 is built from 13 residues. The V and J ends lost 5 bases and 6 bases respectively, with 11 bases between them. The CDR3 sequence: CASSEEILQPQHF. The CDR3 DNA follows: TGTGCCAGTAGTGAGGAGATTCTTCAGCCCCAGCATTTT.